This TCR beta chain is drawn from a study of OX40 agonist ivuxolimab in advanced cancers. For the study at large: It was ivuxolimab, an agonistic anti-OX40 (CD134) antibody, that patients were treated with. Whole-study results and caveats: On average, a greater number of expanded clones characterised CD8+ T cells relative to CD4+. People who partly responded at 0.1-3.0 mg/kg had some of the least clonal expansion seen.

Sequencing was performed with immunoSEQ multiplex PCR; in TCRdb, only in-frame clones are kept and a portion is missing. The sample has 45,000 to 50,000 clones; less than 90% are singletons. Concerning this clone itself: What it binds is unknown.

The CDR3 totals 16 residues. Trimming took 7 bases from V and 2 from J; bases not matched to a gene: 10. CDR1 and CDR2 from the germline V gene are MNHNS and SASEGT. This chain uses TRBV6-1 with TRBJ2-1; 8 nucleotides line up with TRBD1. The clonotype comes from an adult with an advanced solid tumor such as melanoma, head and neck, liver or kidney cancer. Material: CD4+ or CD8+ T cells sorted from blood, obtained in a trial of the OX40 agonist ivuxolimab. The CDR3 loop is CASTVADRETYNEQFF. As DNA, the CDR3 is TGTGCCAGCACTGTAGCGGACAGGGAGACCTACAATGAGCAGTTCTTC.